The 8 T cell receptor beta chains presented below share a single source sample, sequenced in a study of neurological immune-mediated disorders. TCRdb redid the calling of the 5' RACE reads with MiXCR, one entry per CDR3 protein. The sample lists 65,000 to 85,000 distinct CDR3 sequences; approximately 3.4% were seen once. The sequenced material came from PBMCs. The receptor set was obtained from a woman in her 50s with multiple sclerosis.

The CDR3 DNA sequence: TGTGCCAGCTCACCACCCGCGGGGGGGCAGGTCGGTGAGCAGTTCTTC. It is translated as CASSPPAGGQVGEQFF. The V gene is TRBV18, the J gene TRBJ2-1, with 9 bases matching TRBD2. The CDR3 consists of 16 residues. Looked up from germline, CDR1 is KGHSH and CDR2 is LQKENI. With V trimmed by 0 bases and J by 9 bases, 9 bases remained unmatched.

This clonotype has at least ten counts. This rearrangement joins TRBV10-3 to TRBJ2-2; 7 nucleotides agree with TRBD1. Germline V CDR1 and CDR2: ENHRY, SYGVKD. CDR3 size: 15 residues. Trimming took 5 bases from V and 5 from J; bases not matched to a gene: 8. The DNA for the CDR3 is TGTGCCATCAGTAAGACAGGGAGAAGTACCGGGGAGCTGTTTTTT. This sequence encodes CAISKTGRSTGELFF.

This clonotype was recorded at least ten times. The J gene is TRBJ1-2, the V gene TRBV5-8, with unresolved D. The germline V gene has CDR1 SGHTS and CDR2 YDEGEE. The CDR3 runs 14 residues. Deletions cut 8 bases from V and 1 base from J, with 15 bases between. The CDR3 spells CASLFGEVNYGYTF. CDR3 coding DNA: TGTGCCAGTCTTTTTGGTGAGGTTAACTATGGCTACACCTTC.

This clonotype was counted at least ten times. The V gene is TRBV5-8, the J gene TRBJ1-4, with D unresolved. With 4 bases removed from V and 8 bases from J, the gap between germline ends came to 9 bases. Germline-derived CDR1 and CDR2 are SGHTS and YDEGEE. The CDR3 spans 12 residues. This chain's CDR3 is CASSLVTEKLFF. In nucleotides, the CDR3 is TGTGCCAGCAGCCTAGTCACCGAAAAACTGTTTTTT.

Ten or more counts support this clonotype. J is TRBJ2-1 and V is TRBV6-2 or TRBV6-3; 11 bases agree with TRBD2. The length of the CDR3 is 15 residues. Trimming at V came to 2 bases and at J to 4 bases, leaving 1 base not matched to a gene. Germline V gives CDR1 MNHEY, CDR2 SVGEGT. The DNA of the CDR3 is TGTGCCAGCAGTTACACTAGCGGGGGTTACAATGAGCAGTTCTTC. Amino acids: CASSYTSGGYNEQFF.

This clonotype has at least ten counts. J is TRBJ2-7 and V is TRBV4-3; 8 bases match TRBD1. The V and J ends lost 4 bases and 5 bases, in that order; junction bases with no gene match: 7. CDR3 size: 14 residues. Germline values: CDR1 LGHNA, CDR2 YSLEER. The CDR3 reads CASSPYRGEDEQYV. The CDR3 region has the DNA TGCGCCAGCAGCCCCTACAGGGGGGAAGACGAGCAGTACGTC.

Many counts were recorded for this clonotype. The chain carries TRBV7-2 and TRBJ2-1, with 12 bases matching TRBD2. The V segment lost 0 bases and the J segment 3 bases; nucleotides outside the gene matches: 3. The germline V gene encodes CDR1 SGHTA and CDR2 FQGNSA. The CDR3 runs 17 residues. CDR3 coding DNA: TGTGCCAGCAGCTTAGCGCTGGGACTAGCGGGCTACAATGAGCAGTTCTTC. As protein: CASSLALGLAGYNEQFF.

This clonotype was recorded many times. The gene calls are TRBV20-1 and TRBJ2-2; D gene uncertain. Germline-derived CDR1 and CDR2 are DFQATT and SNEGSKA (reference sequence). The CDR3 consists of 16 residues. V lost 3 bases to trimming and J lost 4 bases, with 18 bases between them. In DNA, the CDR3 is TGCAGTGCTAGGTTTCTTGCGCGCGGACCCACCGGGGAGCTGTTTTTT. Residues: CSARFLARGPTGELFF.